This T cell receptor beta chain was recovered during a study of blood T cell repertoires in COVID-19. For the study at large: The United States, Italy and Spain provided the acute and convalescent COVID-19 samples.

How the authors handled the data: Amplification of reference gene primers provided the estimated nucleated cell counts. TCRdb keeps only in-frame clones here, not all; method: immunoSEQ multiplex PCR. V and J calls and clone size are as listed in that table; D and trimming were resolved from the DNA. The top ten clones hold roughly 1% of a sample with approximately 500,000 clones, roughly 87% of them seen once. CDR3 length: 16 residues. The trim removed 1 base at V and 11 bases at J, leaving 12 bases unmatched. Per the germline V gene, CDR1 is MGHRA and CDR2 is YSYEKL. The clonotype was recovered from a young man with COVID-19, enrolled during active disease. Sequencing input: peripheral blood. The rearrangement uses TRBV4-1 and TRBJ2-2; 8 bases line up with TRBD2. CDR3 region: CASSQGSGRLAGELFF. DNA for the CDR3: TGCGCCAGCAGCCAAGGCTCGGGGAGGCTAGCGGGCGAGCTGTTTTTT.